This T cell receptor beta chain was profiled in a study of blood T cell repertoires in COVID-19. The wider study: Acute and convalescent COVID-19 specimens originated in the United States, Italy and Spain. T cells, B-cell-depleted T cells, or PBMCs provided the cDNA or gDNA that served as material.

CDR1 and CDR2 from the germline V gene are MGHRA and YSYEKL. Between the trimmed V and J ends, which lost 0 bases and 4 bases, there was a span of 12 bases. The CDR3 has 15 residues. Per the authors' pipeline: The authors estimated nucleated cell counts from reference gene primer amplification. Generated by immunoSEQ multiplex PCR, the TCRdb table keeps only in-frame clones and is missing some. V, J and clone size were drawn from that table, and D and trimming were deduced from the DNA. The sample contains about 130,000 clones, roughly 72% of which appear only once. Seattle cases were enrolled at active infection and followed longitudinally.

The source material was peripheral blood. This TCR came from a man at least 80 years old with COVID-19, enrolled during active disease. V and J are TRBV4-1 and TRBJ1-2; possibly TRBD1 for D (6 bases). CDR3 sequence (DNA): TGCGCCAGCAGCCAAGATACGGACAGTGTCTATGGCTACACCTTC. Protein product: CASSQDTDSVYGYTF.